What follows are 32 T cell receptor beta chains derived from one specimen sequenced in a study of T-cell reconstitution after alpha-beta-depleted transplantation in children. Unique molecular identifiers featured in how the TCRbeta library was prepared. TCRdb re-called the PCR reads through MiXCR, storing one row per CDR3 protein. The sample records 800,000 to 1,000,000 distinct CDR3 sequences, roughly 29% being singletons. This sample comprised PBMCs, mostly from graft donor cells, obtained 360 days after TCRalphabeta/CD19-depleted stem cell transplant. The source of these receptors is a boy younger than two who had a stem cell transplant for SCID, so the T cells may come from the graft donor.

The chain has TRBV20-1 and TRBJ2-7; D is perhaps TRBD1 (6 bases). Per the germline V gene, CDR1 is DFQATT and CDR2 is SNEGSKA (reference sequence). This CDR3 is 13 amino acids long. V was shortened by 0 bases and J by 5 bases, with 11 bases between the two germline ends. This CDR3 is CSARDPGAHEQYF. CDR3 coding DNA: TGCAGTGCTAGAGATCCAGGGGCGCACGAGCAGTACTTC.

The chain links TRBV5-6 to TRBJ2-5; a possible D gene is TRBD1 (5 bases). V was trimmed by 4 bases and J by 5 bases, leaving 18 bases between them. The CDR3 is 15 amino acids. Germline CDR1 and CDR2: SGHDT and YYEEEE. Here the CDR3 reads CASSPTYRPGETQYF. For the CDR3, the DNA is TGTGCCAGCAGCCCTACGTACAGGCCCGGGGAGACCCAGTACTTC.

A single count supports this clonotype. CDR3 amino acids: CATSREGAGGGWYNEQFF. The CDR3 DNA follows: TGTGCCACCAGCAGAGAGGGGGCGGGAGGGGGGTGGTACAATGAGCAGTTCTTC. The genes are TRBV15 and TRBJ2-1; TRBD2 matches at 9 bases. Germline V lookup: CDR1 LNHNV, CDR2 YYDKDF (reference sequence). This CDR3 is built from 18 residues. V lost 0 bases and J lost 4; bases outside the gene matches: 10.

This clonotype turned up a few times. V gene TRBV4-1 combines with J gene TRBJ1-5, with D unclear. The V end lost 2 bases, the J end lost 3 bases, and 8 bases lay between the germline ends. This CDR3 region has 14 residues. The V gene's germline CDR1 is MGHRA and CDR2 YSYEKL. The CDR3 DNA reads TGCGCCAGCAGCCAACATCGGATCAATCAGCCCCAGCATTTT. Protein: CASSQHRINQPQHF.

This clonotype showed up just a few times. V and J are TRBV7-2 and TRBJ2-7, with 7 bases that match TRBD1. This CDR3 has 14 residues. From germline, CDR1 is SGHTA and CDR2 FQGNSA. V was clipped by 2 bases and J by 3 bases; unmatched bases: 4. The CDR3 loop is CASSLNRGFYEQYF. The CDR3 DNA reads TGTGCCAGCAGCTTAAACAGGGGCTTCTACGAGCAGTACTTC.

Notes on this clonotype: A read error is the likely source, as a far larger clone sits one nucleotide away. The genes are TRBV7-9 and TRBJ2-5, with unresolved D. Trimming removed 5 bases at V and 6 bases at J, with 7 bases between. The CDR3 sequence is 11 residues long. The germline V gene has CDR1 SEHNR and CDR2 FQNEAQ (reference sequence). The CDR3 region has the DNA TGTGCCAGCAGCCCCCGGAAGACCCAGTACTTC. Residues: CASSPRKTQYF.

The V call is TRBV28, the J call TRBJ1-1, with TRBD1 matching 7 bases. The junction had 13 bases not matched to a gene; V was cut back by 5 bases and J by 7 bases. This CDR3 is built from 15 residues. Germline V CDR1 and CDR2: MDHEN, SYDVKM. This CDR3 reads CASSVTPYRGGEAFF. Here the CDR3 DNA reads TGTGCCAGCAGTGTAACCCCGTACAGGGGCGGTGAAGCTTTCTTT.

V is TRBV29-1 and J is TRBJ2-1, with TRBD2 as a possible D gene (5 bases). V lost 0 bases and J lost 9, with 15 bases in between. Germline values: CDR1 SQVTM, CDR2 ANQGSEA. The CDR3 is 14 amino acids. Written as DNA, the CDR3 is TGCAGCGTTGAAGATCTAGAAGGACTGAGTGAGCAGTTCTTC. This translates into CSVEDLEGLSEQFF.

The V gene is TRBV9, the J gene TRBJ1-2; D possibly corresponds to TRBD1 (6 bases). With 0 bases removed from V and 3 bases from J, the gap between germline ends came to 9 bases. Per the germline V gene, CDR1 is SGDLS and CDR2 is YYNGEE. The CDR3 spans 14 residues. The DNA for the CDR3 is TGTGCCAGCAGCGTAGTCCCAGGGGACTATGGCTACACCTTC. Residues: CASSVVPGDYGYTF.

The V call is TRBV6-5, the J call TRBJ1-4; D remains ambiguous. The germline CDR1 and CDR2 sequences are MNHEY and SVGAGI. V was pared by 2 bases and J by 5 bases, with 9 bases between. The CDR3 length is 14 residues. The DNA for the CDR3 is TGTGCCAGCAGTTACGGAGGTATCAATGAAAAACTGTTTTTT. This translates into CASSYGGINEKLFF.

This clonotype was counted a few times. The rearrangement joins TRBV2 to TRBJ1-5, with 8 bases identical to TRBD1. The germline CDR1 and CDR2 sequences are SNHLY and FYNNEI. This CDR3 is built from 13 residues. The trim removed 7 bases at V and 5 bases at J, leaving 4 bases unmatched. CDR3 sequence reads: CASKGTGYQPQHF. CDR3 bases: TGTGCCAGCAAGGGGACAGGATATCAGCCCCAGCATTTT.

The chain has TRBV10-3 and TRBJ2-1; D possibly uses TRBD1 or TRBD2 (5 bases each). CDR3 size: 15 residues. The germline V gene has CDR1 ENHRY and CDR2 SYGVKD. Trimming removed 4 bases from V and 7 bases from J, with 17 bases in between. This chain's CDR3 is CAISGVLLGTNEQFF. CDR3 nucleotides: TGTGCCATCAGTGGAGTCCTTCTCGGGACGAATGAGCAGTTCTTC.

This clonotype occurred many times. The gene calls are TRBV7-9 and TRBJ2-7, with 8 bases matching TRBD1. Germline V gene lookup returns CDR1 SEHNR and CDR2 FQNEAQ (reference sequence). This CDR3 spans 15 amino acids. Trimming removed 1 base from V and 3 bases from J; junction bases left unmatched: 5. The CDR3 DNA sequence: TGTGCCAGCAGCTTAGGGACAGGGAAAGGCTACGAGCAGTACTTC. Translated, it gives CASSLGTGKGYEQYF.

This clonotype was recorded at least ten times. The CDR3 spells CATSSRHDYEQYF. The CDR3 coding sequence is TGTGCCACCAGCAGCAGACACGACTACGAGCAGTACTTC. The chain links TRBV15 to TRBJ2-7; D not certain. Germline V gives CDR1 LNHNV, CDR2 YYDKDF (reference sequence). The V end lost 3 bases, the J end lost 3 bases, and 9 bases lay between the germline ends. This CDR3 spans 13 amino acids.

This clonotype was detected ten times or more. J is TRBJ2-3 and V is TRBV11-1, with D maybe TRBD2 (6 bases). The V gene's germline CDR1 is SGHAT and CDR2 FQDESV (reference sequence). V lost 0 bases and J lost 4, with 20 bases in between. There are 18 residues in the CDR3. DNA of the CDR3: TGTGCCAGCAGCTTAGCAGTATTGCGGGACCCTCCCCCAGATACGCAGTATTTT. This codes for CASSLAVLRDPPPDTQYF.

This clonotype has more than one count but fewer than ten. The chain recombines TRBV7-3 with TRBJ2-1, with D possibly TRBD1 on 6 matching bases. Trimming took off 5 bases at V and 3 bases at J, with 17 bases between the two ends. The V gene's germline CDR1 is SGHTA and CDR2 FQGTGA. The CDR3 length is 16 residues. The CDR3 region is CASSPLGDTLYNEQFF. DNA for the CDR3: TGTGCCAGCAGCCCTCTGGGGGACACTCTCTACAATGAGCAGTTCTTC. The full variable domain, in which reference TRBV7-3 and TRBJ2-1 provide the parts outside the CDR3, is GAGVSQTPSNKVTEKGKYVELRCDPISGHTALYWYRQSLGQGPEFLIYFQGTGAADDSGLPNDRFFAVRPEGSVSTLKIQRTERGDSAVYLCASSPLGDTLYNEQFFGPGTRLTVL.

The rearrangement joins TRBV11-2 to TRBJ2-5; D perhaps matches TRBD1 (5 bases). The CDR3 has 15 residues. V shed 1 base and J shed 5 bases, with 14 bases lying between them. The germline V gene encodes CDR1 SGHAT and CDR2 FQNNGV. The CDR3 DNA sequence: TGTGCCAGCAGCTTAGGACAGAGGTACCGGGAGACCCAGTACTTC. Translation gives CASSLGQRYRETQYF.

This clonotype has just a few counts. This chain links TRBV29-1 with TRBJ2-4, with a possible D match to TRBD1 (5 bases). Per germline, CDR1 SQVTM and CDR2 ANQGSEA. CDR3 length: 12 amino acids. V dropped 6 bases and J dropped 2 bases, with 8 bases sitting between them. The CDR3 is CSVRETKNIQYF. CDR3 sequence (DNA): TGCAGCGTCAGGGAAACCAAAAACATTCAGTACTTC.

This clonotype was counted only a few times. The CDR3 bases are TGCAGCGGGGGACAGGCGGTGGGAAGCACTGAAGCTTTCTTT. Translating it yields CSGGQAVGSTEAFF. The V and J genes are TRBV29-1 and TRBJ1-1, with 8 bases lining up with TRBD1. CDR1 is SQVTM and CDR2 is ANQGSEA in the germline V gene. CDR3 size: 14 residues. V gave up 7 bases and J gave up 4 bases; unmatched junction bases: 11.

The table lists this clonotype with a count of one. The rearrangement joins TRBV12-3 or TRBV12-4 to TRBJ1-6; TRBD1 matches 8 bases. Germline trimming cut 4 bases from V and 7 bases from J; bases unmatched to any gene: 6. This CDR3 comprises 15 residues. The CDR3 sequence: CASSSRGLMNSPLHF. CDR3 in DNA: TGTGCCAGCAGTTCCAGGGGGCTCATGAATTCACCCCTCCACTTT.

The chain employs TRBV20-1 and TRBJ1-6, with unresolved D. Looked up from germline, CDR1 is DFQATT and CDR2 is SNEGSKA (reference sequence). The CDR3 spans 11 residues. V was cut by 5 bases and J by 18 bases, with 17 bases left in between. Written as DNA, the CDR3 is TGCAGTGCTTTAGCTCCGGGCTTTTCCCACTTT. It codes for CSALAPGFSHF.

In the case of this clonotype: The junction does not match germline at one end; this may be a read error. This chain joins TRBV11-2 and TRBJ2-2; TRBD2 might be the D (6 bases). Looked up from germline, CDR1 is SGHAT and CDR2 is FQNNGV. This CDR3 has 15 amino acids. The CDR3 sequence is CASSLRPLNTGGLFF. The CDR3 DNA reads as TGTGCCAGCAGCTTGCGCCCGCTAAACACCGGGGGGCTGTTTTTT.

This chain joins TRBV21-1 and TRBJ1-5. TRBV21-1 is annotated as a pseudogene. CDR3 length: 18 residues. CDR3 loop: CASSQPGRRFYSNQPQHF. The CDR3 DNA is TGTGCCAGCAGCCAACCGGGACGTCGTTTTTATAGCAATCAGCCCCAGCATTTT.

This clonotype showed up just a few times. This chain joins TRBV5-1 and TRBJ2-1; 7 bases match TRBD1. J lost 4 bases, V lost 3 bases, and 7 bases had no gene match. The CDR3 length is 15 residues. Per germline, CDR1 SGHRS and CDR2 YFSETQ. The CDR3 DNA is TGCGCCAGCAGCTCTGGGGGACAGAGATACAATGAGCAGTTCTTC. It specifies CASSSGGQRYNEQFF. The variable domain in full, with the rest retrieved from reference TRBV5-1 and TRBJ2-1, is KAGVTQTPRYLIKTRGQQVTLSCSPISGHRSVSWYQQTPGQGLQFLFEYFSETQRNKGNFPGRFSGRQFSNSRSEMNVSTLELGDSALYLCASSSGGQRYNEQFFGPGTRLTVL.

This chain uses TRBV6-5 with TRBJ2-7; D unclear. CDR1 and CDR2 (germline): MNHEY, SVGAGI. Trimming left V 1 base short and J 3 bases short, with 7 bases between. This CDR3 is 13 amino acids long. This chain's CDR3 is CASSYLGFYEQYF. The CDR3 nucleotides are TGTGCCAGCAGTTACTTGGGGTTCTACGAGCAGTACTTC.

The chain recombines TRBV7-9 with TRBJ1-2; the D gene is possibly TRBD1 (6 bases). The CDR3 consists of 13 residues. Per germline, CDR1 SEHNR and CDR2 FQNEAQ (reference sequence). The V and J ends lost 4 bases and 7 bases respectively, with 13 bases between them. The CDR3: CASSSDSMGGYTF. For the CDR3, the DNA is TGTGCCAGCAGCTCGGACAGTATGGGTGGCTACACCTTC.

This clonotype has more than one count but fewer than ten. The chain combines TRBV27 with TRBJ1-3; D is uncertain. The length of the CDR3 is 13 residues. Trimming took off 4 bases at V and 4 bases at J, with 8 bases between the two ends. Germline V gene data show CDR1 as MNHEY and CDR2 as SMNVEV (reference sequence). This chain's CDR3 is CASSSLFGNTIYF. Here the CDR3 DNA reads TGTGCCAGCAGTTCCCTTTTCGGAAACACCATATATTTT.

V gene TRBV20-1 combines with J gene TRBJ1-2; 7 nucleotides agree with TRBD1. V trimming: 6 bases; J trimming: 8 bases; junction bases outside the gene matches: 12. CDR3 length equals 13 residues. Germline V gene sequence: CDR1 DFQATT, CDR2 SNEGSKA (reference sequence). CDR3 region: CSALTTGLEGYTF. In nucleotides, the CDR3 is TGCAGTGCCCTGACGACAGGGTTGGAGGGCTACACCTTC.

V and J are TRBV5-1 and TRBJ1-2; no clear D. The V and J ends lost 0 bases and 3 bases respectively, with 15 bases between them. Germline V gene lookup returns CDR1 SGHRS and CDR2 YFSETQ. The CDR3 contains 16 residues. The CDR3 DNA follows: TGCGCCAGCAGCTTGGCCGGTCCATCTAATTACTATGGCTACACCTTC. Encoded protein: CASSLAGPSNYYGYTF. The whole variable domain, filled in from reference TRBV5-1 and TRBJ1-2, reads KAGVTQTPRYLIKTRGQQVTLSCSPISGHRSVSWYQQTPGQGLQFLFEYFSETQRNKGNFPGRFSGRQFSNSRSEMNVSTLELGDSALYLCASSLAGPSNYYGYTFGSGTRLTVV.

This clonotype was seen a handful of times. This chain uses TRBV28 with TRBJ2-7; no clear D. Trimming removed 6 bases at V and 4 bases at J, with 13 bases between. Germline-derived CDR1 and CDR2 are MDHEN and SYDVKM. This CDR3 region has 13 residues. In DNA, the CDR3 is TGTGCCAGCAGCCAACCATGGGGATACGAGCAGTACTTC. This sequence encodes CASSQPWGYEQYF.

This clonotype was seen only a few times. The V gene is TRBV29-1, the J gene TRBJ2-3; 9 positions match TRBD1. Per germline, CDR1 SQVTM and CDR2 ANQGSEA. This CDR3 is 14 amino acids long. Germline trimming cut 7 bases from V and 4 bases from J; bases unmatched to any gene: 9. In DNA, the CDR3 is TGCAGCGGTGAGGGACAGGGTGCCGCAGATACGCAGTATTTT. As protein: CSGEGQGAADTQYF.

J is TRBJ2-7 and V is TRBV5-5, with D hard to call. The V gene's germline CDR1 is SGHKS and CDR2 YYEKEE (reference sequence). This CDR3 contains 11 residues. The V end was cut by 0 bases, the J end by 6 bases, with 4 bases between. CDR3 nucleotides: TGTGCCAGCAGCTTGGACGGCGAGCAGTACTTC. It yields the protein CASSLDGEQYF.